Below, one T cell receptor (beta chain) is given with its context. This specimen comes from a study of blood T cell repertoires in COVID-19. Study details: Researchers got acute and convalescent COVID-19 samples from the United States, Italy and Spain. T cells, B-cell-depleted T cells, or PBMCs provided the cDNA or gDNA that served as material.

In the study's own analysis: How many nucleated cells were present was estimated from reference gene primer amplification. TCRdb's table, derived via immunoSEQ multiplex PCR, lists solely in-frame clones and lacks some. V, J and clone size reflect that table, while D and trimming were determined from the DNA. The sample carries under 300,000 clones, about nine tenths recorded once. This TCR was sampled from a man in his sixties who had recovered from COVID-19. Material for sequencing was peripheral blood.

CDR3 sequence: CSVGVVTDTQYF. The CDR3 DNA sequence: TGCAGCGTCGGGGTGGTTACAGATACGCAGTATTTT. V usage is TRBV29-1 and J usage is TRBJ2-3, with TRBD2 as a possible D gene (5 bases). With 6 bases removed from V and 3 bases from J, the gap between germline ends came to 10 bases. CDR3 length: 12 residues. Germline loops: CDR1 SQVTM, CDR2 ANQGSEA.